The 21 T cell receptor beta chains below were found in one sample sequenced in a study of response to subunit inactivated influenza vaccine. TCRdb reprocessed the RT-PCR reads with MiXCR, giving one entry per CDR3 protein. The profile shows around 540,000 distinct CDR3 sequences, approximately 10% of them singletons. Sequenced material: PBMCs from blood, taken on the day of vaccination. These receptors were taken from a man aged 45-65 years who received an inactivated influenza vaccine.

In its sample, this clonotype was seen a few times. This chain uses TRBV20-1 with TRBJ2-7; the D gene is possibly TRBD1 (6 bases). With 6 bases removed from V and 5 bases from J, the gap between germline ends came to 20 bases. The germline V gene has CDR1 DFQATT and CDR2 SNEGSKA (reference sequence). The CDR3 has 14 amino acids. This chain's CDR3 is CSAHHTGRSNEQYF. CDR3 nucleotide sequence: TGCAGTGCCCACCACACAGGGCGTTCGAACGAGCAGTACTTC.

This chain joins TRBV6-2 or TRBV6-3 and TRBJ2-7; weak D call: TRBD1 (5 bases). Trimming took 7 bases from V and 6 from J, leaving 19 bases between them. The CDR3 totals 14 residues. Germline V gene lookup returns CDR1 MNHEY and CDR2 SVGEGT. The CDR3 coding sequence is TGTGCCAGCACCAACAGCCCTGGCAGGGCCGAGCAGTACTTC. Its translation is CASTNSPGRAEQYF.

The V call is TRBV14, the J call TRBJ2-7; D not certain. Deletions cut 0 bases from V and 6 bases from J, with 9 bases between. Germline CDR1 SGHDN, CDR2 FVKESK. The CDR3 sequence is 13 residues long. In nucleotides, the CDR3 is TGTGCCAGCAGCCAAGATTGGGAATCCGAGCAGTACTTC. Encoded protein: CASSQDWESEQYF.

This clonotype was counted between two and nine times. V is TRBV9 and J is TRBJ2-7, with 9 nucleotides matching TRBD2. After removal of 0 bases from V and 3 bases from J, the junction contained 4 bases not matched to a gene. Looked up from germline, CDR1 is SGDLS and CDR2 is YYNGEE. The CDR3 has 15 amino acids. Here the CDR3 DNA reads TGTGCCAGCAGCGTAGATGGCGGGGGGGTCTACGAGCAGTACTTC. This gives the protein CASSVDGGGVYEQYF.

There are a few counts of this clonotype. V and J are TRBV6-1 and TRBJ1-5; 10 bases line up with TRBD1. There are 16 residues in the CDR3. With V trimmed by 5 bases and J by 1 base, 5 bases remained unmatched. In germline, CDR1 is MNHNS, CDR2 SASEGT. This CDR3 reads CASSQTGGLSNQPQHF. The CDR3 nucleotides read TGTGCCAGCAGTCAGACAGGGGGCTTGAGCAATCAGCCCCAGCATTTT.

The rearrangement joins TRBV28 to TRBJ1-2, with no clear D. The germline V gene has CDR1 MDHEN and CDR2 SYDVKM. The CDR3 consists of 14 residues. V shed 2 bases and J shed 8 bases, with 15 bases lying between them. DNA of the CDR3: TGTGCCAGCAGTTTAGGTAGACGGGCGGAGGGCTACACCTTC. It codes for CASSLGRRAEGYTF.

About this clonotype itself: It is unclear where the CDR3 begins or ends on the DNA, so no DNA is shown, and the CDR3 is as TCRdb lists it. The chain carries TRBV7-5 and TRBJ1-1; the DNA was not compared with TRBD1, the D call given in the table. TRBV7-5 is designated a pseudogene. The CDR3 adds up to 17 amino acids, both ends counted. The CDR3 loop is CISVSEVRQGMNTEAFF.

J is TRBJ1-3 and V is TRBV6-5; a weak D match, TRBD1 (5 bases). From germline, CDR1 is MNHEY and CDR2 SVGAGI. CDR3 length: 15 residues. Trimming stripped 0 bases from V and 4 bases from J, with 10 bases between. The CDR3: CASSYSRDPGNTIYF. DNA of the CDR3: TGTGCCAGCAGTTACTCGAGGGACCCGGGAAACACCATATATTTT.

This clonotype was recorded at least ten times. The genes are TRBV29-1 and TRBJ2-7; 12 bases line up with TRBD2. CDR1 is SQVTM, CDR2 ANQGSEA, per germline. The CDR3 loop spans 14 amino acids. The V and J ends lost 5 bases and 4 bases, in that order; junction bases with no gene match: 6. The CDR3 spells CSVWTSGTTYEQYF. The CDR3 DNA sequence: TGCAGCGTTTGGACTAGCGGGACTACTTACGAGCAGTACTTC.

This clonotype was observed a handful of times. The gene calls are TRBV7-9 and TRBJ1-3, with 9 bases matching TRBD1. Germline values: CDR1 SEHNR, CDR2 FQNEAQ (reference sequence). With 5 bases clipped from V and 3 bases from J, the junction kept 5 bases outside the gene matches. There are 15 residues in the CDR3. CDR3 sequence reads: CASSQGQGLGNTIYF. The CDR3 bases are TGTGCCAGCAGCCAAGGACAGGGGCTTGGAAACACCATATATTTT.

The J gene is TRBJ2-1, the V gene TRBV5-1; TRBD2 agrees at 12 bases. Unmatched junction bases numbered 12, after V lost 4 bases and J lost 7 bases. The CDR3 length is 17 residues. Germline V gene sequence: CDR1 SGHRS, CDR2 YFSETQ. The chain's CDR3 is CASSTLRRTSGVNEQFF. The CDR3, as DNA: TGCGCCAGCAGCACGCTACGACGGACTAGCGGGGTTAATGAGCAGTTCTTC.

This chain connects TRBV6-5 to TRBJ2-1; D ambiguous. The CDR3 is 15 residues long. Germline V lookup: CDR1 MNHEY, CDR2 SVGAGI. Trimming left V 2 bases short and J 9 bases short, with 17 bases between. The CDR3 DNA reads TGTGCCAGCAGTTACGGTAGTTCCGCTCTTGGTGAGCAGTTCTTC. It specifies CASSYGSSALGEQFF.

A few counts support this clonotype. V is TRBV3-1 and J is TRBJ2-5, with unresolved D. V shed 1 base and J shed 5 bases, with 5 bases lying between them. The length of the CDR3 is 12 residues. CDR1 is LGHDT, CDR2 YNNKEL, per germline (reference sequence). CDR3 in amino acids: CASSQGWETQYF. The CDR3 nucleotides are TGTGCCAGCAGCCAAGGGTGGGAGACCCAGTACTTC.

This clonotype has just a few counts. This chain connects TRBV10-3 to TRBJ2-2; D tentatively reads TRBD1 or TRBD2 (5 bases each). Germline CDR1 is ENHRY and CDR2 is SYGVKD. The length of the CDR3 is 13 residues. V lost 8 bases and J 4 bases, leaving 11 bases between the germline ends. Here the CDR3 reads CAIGGSATGELFF. Written as DNA, the CDR3 is TGTGCCATCGGGGGTTCGGCCACCGGGGAGCTGTTTTTT.

This clonotype was counted only a few times. This chain connects TRBV7-9 to TRBJ2-7; a possible D gene is TRBD2 (5 bases). The V end lost 2 bases, the J end lost 3 bases, and 11 bases lay between the germline ends. In germline, CDR1 is SEHNR, CDR2 FQNEAQ (reference sequence). CDR3 length: 14 residues. The CDR3 sequence is CASSLRSRDYEQYF. The CDR3 DNA reads as TGTGCCAGCAGCTTACGGAGCCGGGACTACGAGCAGTACTTC.

The chain employs TRBV24-1 and TRBJ2-5; weak D call: TRBD2 (6 bases). The V gene's germline CDR1 is KGHDR and CDR2 SFDVKD. The ends were cut back, 1 base at V and 13 bases at J, with 9 bases in the middle. The CDR3 length is 11 residues. The CDR3 sequence: CATSDFGGLYF. DNA for the CDR3: TGTGCCACCAGTGATTTTGGGGGGTTGTACTTC.

This clonotype was counted a few times. This chain links TRBV4-1 with TRBJ1-2, with D hard to call. CDR1 MGHRA and CDR2 YSYEKL come from the germline V gene. There are 17 residues in the CDR3. V dropped 2 bases and J dropped 7 bases, with 23 bases sitting between them. The CDR3 is CASSQPLKRAEQGGYTF. The CDR3 coding sequence is TGCGCCAGCAGCCAACCACTAAAACGAGCGGAGCAAGGTGGCTACACCTTC.

This clonotype was counted many times. J is TRBJ2-5 and V is TRBV15; D unclear. Trimming removed 0 bases from V and 4 bases from J, with 3 bases in between. The CDR3 runs to 12 residues. Germline CDR1 LNHNV, CDR2 YYDKDF (reference sequence). This CDR3 reads CATSRDRETQYF. The CDR3 DNA follows: TGTGCCACCAGCAGAGACAGAGAGACCCAGTACTTC.

A few counts support this clonotype. The J gene is TRBJ1-2, the V gene TRBV20-1, with 7 nucleotides matching TRBD1. The length of the CDR3 is 16 residues. The V gene end was trimmed by 1 base and the J gene end by 1 base; junction bases not matched to a gene: 9. CDR1 is DFQATT, CDR2 SNEGSKA, per germline (reference sequence). CDR3 in DNA: TGCAGTGCTAGAGGGGGGGGACAGTACCTTAACTATGGCTACACCTTC. Its protein product is CSARGGGQYLNYGYTF.

This clonotype was observed a few times. V gene TRBV4-2 combines with J gene TRBJ2-2, with 12 nucleotides matching TRBD2. CDR1 is LGHNA and CDR2 is YNFKEQ in the germline V gene. This CDR3 contains 20 residues. V lost 2 bases and J lost 4; bases outside the gene matches: 14. In DNA, the CDR3 is TGTGCCAGCAGCCAATATGATCCCGGACTAGCGGGATCGGGCACCGGGGAGCTGTTTTTT. Protein: CASSQYDPGLAGSGTGELFF.

This clonotype was recorded at least ten times. The chain recombines TRBV7-2 with TRBJ1-5; D is unresolved. Germline V CDR1 and CDR2: SGHTA, FQGNSA. CDR3 length: 13 residues. V lost 1 base, J lost 7 bases, and 8 bases lay in between. The CDR3 spells CASSLEARQPQHF. In DNA, the CDR3 is TGTGCCAGCAGCTTAGAGGCTCGGCAGCCCCAGCATTTT.